The rows below give T cell receptor beta chains drawn from one sample of a study of blood T cell repertoires in COVID-19. Measured with immunoSEQ multiplex PCR; TCRdb has only the in-frame clones, and not every one. The top ten hold less than 2% of the sample, which has some 510,000 clones, around 87% seen once. Sequenced material: PBMCs or T cells enriched from blood (not recorded which). The receptor set was obtained from a woman aged 40 to 49 who had recovered from COVID-19. Both conserved end residues are part of each CDR3. D genes are given only for firm matches. Size values are once, few and many counts, or a class for expanded clones, and some rows have none.

v_gene,j_gene,abundance,d_gene,CDR3aa,CDR3nt
TRBV24-1,TRBJ1-2,-,-,CATSDEETPLLRYTF,TGTGCCACCAGTGATGAGGAGACGCCCCTGCTGCGCTACACCTTC
TRBV11-2,TRBJ2-3,-,-,CASSFSARAPTQYF,TGTGCCAGCAGCTTTTCCGCCCGAGCCCCTACGCAGTATTTT
TRBV27,TRBJ1-5,-,-,CASSLSRGSNQPQHF,TGTGCCAGCAGTTTAAGCAGGGGTAGCAATCAGCCCCAGCATTTT
TRBV10-3,TRBJ2-7,-,TRBD2,CAISERKRLASPEDYEQYF,TGTGCCATCAGTGAAAGGAAACGACTAGCGTCCCCCGAGGACTACGAGCAGTACTTC
TRBV11-2,TRBJ1-3,few,-,CASSLAGAYGNTIYF,TGTGCCAGCAGCTTAGCAGGGGCCTATGGAAACACCATATATTTT
TRBV6-2/TRBV6-3,TRBJ2-4,-,-,CASSYVAEGKNIQYF,TGTGCCAGCAGTTATGTGGCTGAGGGCAAAAACATTCAGTACTTC
TRBV2,TRBJ1-3,-,-,CASQAGGGIGNTIYF,TGTGCCAGCCAAGCGGGGGGGGGAATTGGAAACACCATATATTTT
TRBV7-9,TRBJ2-7,-,-,CASSHRQSYEQYF,TGTGCCAGCAGCCATAGACAATCCTACGAGCAGTACTTC
TRBV18,TRBJ1-2,-,-,CASSPFSTTVANYGYTF,TGTGCCAGCTCACCGTTCTCTACCACAGTAGCTAACTATGGCTACACCTTC
TRBV11-3,TRBJ1-6,-,-,CASSPGQNNSPLHF,TGTGCCAGCAGCCCAGGACAGAATAATTCACCCCTCCACTTT
TRBV11-3,TRBJ2-5,-,-,CASTEEETQYF,TGTGCCAGCACCGAAGAGGAGACCCAGTACTTC
TRBV4-3,TRBJ2-7,-,-,CASSHVQGRDHEQYF,TGCGCCAGCAGCCACGTACAGGGCCGAGACCACGAGCAGTACTTC
TRBV2,TRBJ2-1,-,-,CALGANYNEQFF,TGTGCCTTGGGGGCCAATTACAATGAGCAGTTCTTC
TRBV6-6,TRBJ1-5,once,-,CASSLRAPGESSNQPQHF,TGTGCCAGCAGTCTACGGGCTCCAGGGGAATCGAGCAATCAGCCCCAGCATTTT
TRBV24-1,TRBJ2-1,-,-,CATSDHPGTEPNEQFF,TGTGCCACCAGTGACCACCCCGGGACTGAACCCAATGAGCAGTTCTTC
TRBV7-8,TRBJ2-5,-,-,CASSLDRQETQYF,TGTGCCAGCAGCTTGGACAGACAAGAGACCCAGTACTTC
TRBV11-1,TRBJ2-1,-,TRBD2,CASSASGRAYEQFF,TGTGCCAGCAGTGCTAGCGGGAGGGCCTATGAGCAGTTCTTC
TRBV19,TRBJ1-1,once,-,CASTPGFSVNTEAFF,TGTGCCAGTACCCCCGGATTCAGCGTGAACACTGAAGCTTTCTTT
TRBV27,TRBJ1-6,few,TRBD1,CASSSSGTANNSPLHF,TGTGCCAGCAGTTCCTCCGGGACAGCCAATAATTCACCCCTCCACTTT
TRBV5-1,TRBJ2-1,-,TRBD2,CASSWEGLAGVTEQFF,TGCGCCAGCAGCTGGGAAGGACTAGCGGGAGTAACGGAGCAGTTCTTC
TRBV2,TRBJ2-2,once,TRBD2,CASSESSGRAGELFF,TGTGCCAGCAGTGAATCGAGCGGGAGAGCCGGGGAGCTGTTTTTT
TRBV7-9,TRBJ1-6,-,-,CASSLDLADNSPLHF,TGTGCCAGCAGCTTAGATCTAGCAGATAATTCACCCCTCCACTTT
TRBV5-1,TRBJ1-2,-,-,CASSLLGQGMAGYTF,TGCGCCAGCAGCTTGTTAGGGCAGGGCATGGCGGGCTACACCTTC
TRBV10-3,TRBJ1-5,-,-,CAISESVAVSNQPQHF,TGTGCCATCAGTGAGTCTGTGGCGGTTAGCAATCAGCCCCAGCATTTT
TRBV27,TRBJ2-1,-,-,CASSPLGGGRGHEQFF,TGTGCCAGCAGTCCTTTAGGGGGAGGGAGGGGCCATGAGCAGTTCTTC
TRBV28,TRBJ2-7,-,TRBD1,CASSLFDEGANNEQYF,TGTGCCAGCAGTTTATTTGACGAGGGGGCGAACAACGAGCAGTACTTC
TRBV18,TRBJ1-2,-,-,CASSPPRAQVDGYTF,TGTGCCAGCTCACCACCGAGGGCGCAGGTGGATGGCTACACCTTC
TRBV5-1,TRBJ2-5,-,TRBD1,CASSPRDRGQETQYF,TGCGCCAGCAGCCCCCGTGACAGGGGGCAAGAGACCCAGTACTTC
TRBV25-1,TRBJ2-5,-,-,CASSDLKETQYF,TGTGCCAGCAGTGACCTTAAAGAGACCCAGTACTTC
TRBV15,TRBJ1-1,-,-,CATSSARGGMNTEAFF,TGTGCCACCAGCAGCGCCCGAGGGGGAATGAACACTGAAGCTTTCTTT
TRBV6-5,TRBJ1-4,-,TRBD1,CASSLKGQNGKLFF,TGTGCCAGCAGTCTAAAGGGACAGAATGGGAAACTGTTTTTT
TRBV13,TRBJ2-3,-,-,CASSFGGASTDTQYF,TGTGCCAGCAGCTTCGGAGGTGCTAGCACAGATACGCAGTATTTT
TRBV15,TRBJ2-1,-,TRBD2,CATSPRLAGVDEQFF,TGTGCCACCAGCCCCCGACTAGCGGGAGTTGATGAGCAGTTCTTC
TRBV5-8,TRBJ1-2,-,TRBD1,CASSVGSRGLSYGYTF,TGTGCCAGCAGCGTTGGGTCCAGGGGGCTTAGCTATGGCTACACCTTC
TRBV19,TRBJ2-2,-,-,CASSTPGIENTGELFF,TGTGCCAGTAGTACCCCCGGGATCGAGAACACCGGGGAGCTGTTTTTT
TRBV13,TRBJ2-2,-,-,CASSSPTGRSGELFF,TGTGCCAGCAGCTCCCCGACAGGAAGATCCGGGGAGCTGTTTTTT
TRBV2,TRBJ1-1,-,-,CASSETGGKNTEAFF,TGTGCCAGCAGTGAAACGGGGGGGAAGAACACTGAAGCTTTCTTT
TRBV6-2/TRBV6-3,TRBJ2-2,-,TRBD2,CASSYSGLATGELFF,TGTGCCAGCAGTTACTCGGGACTAGCTACCGGGGAGCTGTTTTTT
TRBV27,TRBJ1-5,-,-,CASSPRGVGQPQHF,TGTGCCAGCAGTCCACGAGGCGTCGGTCAGCCCCAGCATTTT
TRBV11-2,TRBJ1-2,-,TRBD1,CASSLDLTGDFYGYTF,TGTGCCAGCAGCTTAGACCTTACAGGGGACTTCTATGGCTACACCTTC
TRBV12-3/TRBV12-4,TRBJ1-2,-,-,CASSPQYRRGYTF,TGTGCCAGCAGCCCACAGTACAGGAGAGGCTACACCTTC
TRBV19,TRBJ1-3,-,-,CASRFLDNSGNTIYF,TGTGCCAGTAGGTTTTTGGACAACTCTGGAAACACCATATATTTT
TRBV7-2,TRBJ1-1,-,-,CASSLQVLNTEAFF,TGTGCCAGCAGCTTACAGGTCTTGAACACTGAAGCTTTCTTT
TRBV9,TRBJ2-7,-,TRBD1,CASSVARTGPTYEQYF,TGTGCCAGCAGCGTAGCACGGACAGGACCAACCTACGAGCAGTACTTC
TRBV6-6,TRBJ2-7,once,TRBD1,CASSYQGATYEQYF,TGTGCCAGCAGTTACCAGGGGGCCACCTACGAGCAGTACTTC
TRBV1,TRBJ1-2,-,-,CTSSWDRDLVVNYGYTF,TGCACCAGCAGCTGGGACAGAGATTTGGTGGTTAACTATGGCTACACCTTC
TRBV5-5,TRBJ1-4,-,-,CASSLPQLDEKLFF,TGTGCCAGCAGCTTGCCCCAACTGGATGAAAAACTGTTTTTT
TRBV5-1,TRBJ1-2,-,TRBD1,CASSSTGNYGYTF,TGCGCCAGCAGCTCGACAGGGAACTATGGCTACACCTTC
TRBV7-2,TRBJ2-1,once,TRBD2,CASSLGREGQDEQFF,TGTGCCAGCAGCTTAGGACGGGAGGGCCAGGATGAGCAGTTCTTC
TRBV25-1,TRBJ2-5,-,-,CASTKMGAETQYF,TGTGCCAGCACCAAAATGGGGGCTGAGACCCAGTACTTC
TRBV4-2,TRBJ2-1,once,-,CASSQDLGSNGGSYNEQFF,TGTGCCAGCAGCCAAGATCTGGGATCCAACGGGGGTAGCTACAATGAGCAGTTCTTC
TRBV7-2,TRBJ1-1,-,-,CASSLVRGGSTEAFF,TGTGCCAGCAGCTTAGTTAGGGGCGGGAGCACTGAAGCTTTCTTT
TRBV19,TRBJ2-1,-,-,CASSINPQLEFYNEQFF,TGTGCCAGTAGTATAAATCCCCAACTAGAGTTCTACAATGAGCAGTTCTTC
TRBV5-1,TRBJ1-1,-,TRBD1,CASSLGTGARSIAEAFF,TGCGCCAGCAGCTTGGGGACAGGGGCAAGATCGATCGCTGAAGCTTTCTTT
TRBV2,TRBJ2-7,-,TRBD1,CASSVGQGAYEQYF,TGTGCCAGCAGTGTGGGGCAGGGGGCTTACGAGCAGTACTTC